The 27 T cell receptor beta chains given below trace back to one sample, sequenced in a study of chemoradiotherapy in HPV16-positive cancers. The protocol was immunoSEQ multiplex PCR, while the TCRdb copy is restricted to in-frame clones and leaves out a portion. The data show about 24,000 clones, approximately 93% seen once. This sample was gathered from a patient who underwent chemoradiotherapy. All receptors derive from a human donor with HPV-associated anogenital cancer.

The chain recombines TRBV5-5 with TRBJ2-3; TRBD2 matches 9 bases. CDR3 length: 14 amino acids. Trimming at V came to 4 bases and at J to 6 bases, leaving 6 bases not matched to a gene. The germline CDR1 and CDR2 sequences are SGHKS and YYEKEE (reference sequence). CDR3 loop: CASSAASGRDTQYF. The CDR3 coding sequence is TGTGCCAGCAGCGCAGCCAGCGGGAGGGATACGCAGTATTTT.

The chain has TRBV19 and TRBJ2-1, with 13 bases aligning to TRBD2. Germline CDR1 reads LNHDA; CDR2 reads SQIVND (reference sequence). CDR3 size: 20 residues. J lost 2 bases, V lost 3 bases, and 13 bases had no gene match. Here the CDR3 DNA reads TGTGCCAGTAGTATCATGGACGGCCCGGGACTAGCGGGGACCTACAATGAGCAGTTCTTC. Its translation: CASSIMDGPGLAGTYNEQFF.

V gene TRBV19 combines with J gene TRBJ1-2; D is undetermined. V shed 0 bases and J shed 5 bases, with 7 bases lying between them. This CDR3 spans 13 amino acids. Germline CDR1 is LNHDA and CDR2 is SQIVND (reference sequence). This CDR3 is CASSIEGLYGYTF. The DNA of the CDR3 is TGTGCCAGTAGTATAGAAGGGCTTTATGGCTACACCTTC.

This clone was recorded once. The V call is TRBV7-6, the J call TRBJ1-5; perhaps TRBD1 as D (6 bases). Germline assignment: CDR1 SGHVS and CDR2 FNYEAQ. The V and J ends lost 0 bases and 0 bases respectively, with 12 bases between them. This CDR3 spans 17 amino acids. The CDR3 spells CASSLAGGLYSNQPQHF. As DNA, the CDR3 is TGTGCCAGCAGCTTAGCGGGGGGCCTTTATAGCAATCAGCCCCAGCATTTT. The variable domain in full, with the rest retrieved from reference TRBV7-6 and TRBJ1-5, is GAGVSQSPRYKVTKRGQDVALRCDPISGHVSLYWYRQALGQGPEFLTYFNYEAQQDKSGLPNDRFSAERPEGSISTLTIQRTEQRDSAMYRCASSLAGGLYSNQPQHFGDGTRLSIL.

This clone came up once. The chain uses TRBV30 and TRBJ1-6; D is possibly TRBD1 (6 bases). The CDR3 has 14 residues. Germline CDR1 and CDR2: GTSNPN and SVGIG (reference sequence). The ends were cut back, 0 bases at V and 9 bases at J, with 12 bases in the middle. The CDR3 loop reads CAWSVRQGTSPLHF. The CDR3 DNA is TGTGCCTGGAGTGTACGCCAGGGGACTTCACCCCTCCACTTT.

V is TRBV10-1 and J is TRBJ1-1, with 10 bases matching TRBD1. The germline V gene encodes CDR1 WNHNN and CDR2 SYGVQD (reference sequence). The V and J ends lost 4 bases and 1 base, in that order; junction bases with no gene match: 0. The CDR3 is made up of 14 amino acids. Here the CDR3 DNA reads TGCGCCAGCAGTGGGGACAGGGGGAACACTGAAGCTTTCTTT. Its translation is CASSGDRGNTEAFF.

The chain couples TRBV6-5 to TRBJ1-1, with D perhaps matching TRBD1 (6 bases). The CDR3 runs to 14 residues. CDR1 and CDR2 from the germline V gene are MNHEY and SVGAGI. Trimming shortened V by 2 bases and J by 5 bases, and 12 bases separated the two germline ends. CDR3 coding DNA: TGTGCCAGCAGTTACGGGGGGCAAAGGACTGAAGCTTTCTTT. Translation gives CASSYGGQRTEAFF.

The rearrangement uses TRBV6-1 and TRBJ1-4; D remains unclear. V dropped 3 bases and J dropped 3 bases, with 17 bases sitting between them. Looked up from germline, CDR1 is MNHNS and CDR2 is SASEGT. This CDR3 contains 17 residues. CDR3 nucleotide sequence: TGTGCCAGCAGTGATAAACTAAAGAGGGTGGCTAATGAAAAACTGTTTTTT. Translating gives CASSDKLKRVANEKLFF.

CDR3 sequence: CASSPGPGPTSTDTQYF. The CDR3 region has the DNA TGTGCCAGCAGCCCGGGGCCGGGGCCAACTAGCACAGATACGCAGTATTTT. The genes are TRBV7-3 and TRBJ2-3; D possibly matches TRBD1 or TRBD2 (5 bases each). The germline V gene has CDR1 SGHTA and CDR2 FQGTGA. The CDR3 covers 17 residues. Trimming removed 5 bases at V and 0 bases at J, with 18 bases between.

The J gene is TRBJ2-1, the V gene TRBV13, with D possibly TRBD1 on 6 matching bases. Germline lookup yields CDR1 PRHDT and CDR2 FYEKMQ (reference sequence). V shed 1 base and J shed 10 bases, with 8 bases lying between them. This CDR3 is 12 amino acids long. The CDR3 here is CASSLEGEEQFF. DNA of the CDR3: TGTGCCAGCAGCTTAGAGGGGGAAGAGCAGTTCTTC. Full variable domain (rest looked up from reference TRBV13 and TRBJ2-1): AAGVIQSPRHLIKEKRETATLKCYPIPRHDTVYWYQQGPGQDPQFLISFYEKMQSDKGSIPDRFSAQQFSDYHSELNMSSLELGDSALYFCASSLEGEEQFFGPGTRLTVL.

In its sample, this clone was seen once. V usage is TRBV19 and J usage is TRBJ1-6; maybe TRBD1 (6 bases). Germline V gene lookup returns CDR1 LNHDA and CDR2 SQIVND (reference sequence). Trimming stripped 0 bases from V and 6 bases from J, with 12 bases between. The CDR3 covers 16 residues. DNA for the CDR3: TGTGCCAGTAGTATAGATTGGACGGACAGTAATTCACCCCTCCACTTT. This sequence encodes CASSIDWTDSNSPLHF.

This chain uses TRBV5-1 with TRBJ1-2; 8 bases are shared with TRBD1. V shed 1 base, J shed 2 bases, and the junction held 1 base outside the gene matches. The CDR3 has 14 residues. Germline loops: CDR1 SGHRS, CDR2 YFSETQ. The CDR3 region is CASSLTGGNYGYTF. CDR3 coding DNA: TGCGCCAGCAGCTTGACAGGGGGAAACTATGGCTACACCTTC.

The chain couples TRBV9 to TRBJ2-3; 11 nucleotides agree with TRBD2. The trim removed 5 bases at V and 6 bases at J, leaving 8 bases unmatched. Germline V CDR1 and CDR2: SGDLS, YYNGEE. The CDR3 is 15 amino acids. CDR3 amino acids: CASRASGRTEDTQYF. Written as DNA, the CDR3 is TGTGCCAGCAGGGCTAGCGGGAGGACGGAGGATACGCAGTATTTT.

V and J are TRBV5-4 and TRBJ2-1; 8 nucleotides agree with TRBD1. The junction had 3 bases not matched to a gene; V was cut back by 4 bases and J by 0 bases. This CDR3 region has 15 residues. Per the germline V gene, CDR1 is SGHNT and CDR2 is YYREEE (reference sequence). CDR3 in amino acids: CASSETGDSYNEQFF. The CDR3 nucleotides read TGTGCCAGCAGCGAGACAGGGGACTCCTACAATGAGCAGTTCTTC.

This sequence joins TRBV5-1 and TRBJ1-1, with a possible D match to TRBD1 (5 bases). The CDR3 has 14 residues. The germline CDR1 and CDR2 sequences are SGHRS and YFSETQ. Trimming left V 1 base short and J 0 bases short, with 7 bases between. CDR3 sequence: CASSLMDMNTEAFF. As DNA, the CDR3 is TGCGCCAGCAGCTTGATGGACATGAACACTGAAGCTTTCTTT.

This chain connects TRBV28 to TRBJ2-5, with D perhaps matching TRBD1 or TRBD2 (6 bases each). V shed 2 bases and J shed 2 bases, with 21 bases lying between them. This CDR3 comprises 18 residues. The V gene's germline CDR1 is MDHEN and CDR2 SYDVKM. For the CDR3, the DNA is TGTGCCAGCAGTTTAGCGAGGGGGGTGGCAGCCCTACAAGAGACCCAGTACTTC. It specifies CASSLARGVAALQETQYF.

The rearrangement joins TRBV14 to TRBJ2-5; maybe TRBD2 (6 bases). Germline V gene sequence: CDR1 SGHDN, CDR2 FVKESK. Trimming took off 4 bases at V and 5 bases at J, with 23 bases between the two ends. The CDR3 is 17 residues long. The CDR3 DNA reads as TGTGCCAGCAGCCCCCCCGGTGGTCTAGCGAAGGTGGAGACCCAGTACTTC. Translation: CASSPPGGLAKVETQYF.

The gene calls are TRBV4-1 and TRBJ2-5; D gene ambiguous. The germline CDR1 and CDR2 sequences are MGHRA and YSYEKL. Trimming removed 0 bases at V and 3 bases at J, with 14 bases between. This CDR3 comprises 16 residues. CDR3 sequence reads: CASSQDSGRLEETQYF. The DNA of the CDR3 is TGCGCCAGCAGCCAAGACTCGGGCAGGTTAGAAGAGACCCAGTACTTC.

The chain joins TRBV2 to TRBJ1-1, with D hard to call. Deletions cut 7 bases from V and 0 bases from J, with 3 bases between. Germline-derived CDR1 and CDR2 are SNHLY and FYNNEI. This CDR3 comprises 11 residues. The CDR3 DNA reads as TGTGCCAGCACGGTGAACACTGAAGCTTTCTTT. Residues: CASTVNTEAFF.

The chain is built from TRBV5-1 and TRBJ2-3; unclear D gene. Germline V lookup: CDR1 SGHRS, CDR2 YFSETQ. With 4 bases removed from V and 5 bases from J, the gap between germline ends came to 11 bases. The CDR3 length is 13 residues. CDR3 amino acids: CASSPDPGDTQYF. The DNA of the CDR3 is TGCGCCAGCAGCCCGGACCCCGGAGATACGCAGTATTTT.

The gene calls are TRBV7-7 and TRBJ1-1; D not certain. V was pared by 5 bases and J by 2 bases, with 9 bases between. The CDR3 sequence is 13 residues long. From germline, CDR1 is SSHAT and CDR2 FNYEAQ (reference sequence). The DNA of the CDR3 is TGTGCCAGCAGCCGAGACACTAACACTGAAGCTTTCTTT. It translates to CASSRDTNTEAFF.

This clone was counted a single time. V usage is TRBV5-1 and J usage is TRBJ2-7, with 7 positions matching TRBD1. The ends lost 0 bases at V and 3 bases at J; junction bases unmatched: 6. Germline CDR1 is SGHRS and CDR2 is YFSETQ. The CDR3 length is 15 residues. The CDR3 sequence: CASSLGSGTVYEQYF. CDR3 nucleotide sequence: TGCGCCAGCAGCTTGGGTTCCGGGACAGTCTACGAGCAGTACTTC.

In its sample, this clone was seen once. V gene TRBV6-1 combines with J gene TRBJ2-1, with 7 bases fitting TRBD1. CDR3 length: 14 residues. Germline V gene sequence: CDR1 MNHNS, CDR2 SASEGT. With V trimmed by 8 bases and J by 6 bases, 10 bases remained unmatched. This chain's CDR3 is CASEGQGVVNEQFF. The CDR3, as DNA: TGTGCCAGCGAGGGGCAGGGGGTGGTCAATGAGCAGTTCTTC.

The V gene is TRBV28, the J gene TRBJ2-7, with D possibly TRBD2 on 6 matching bases. The CDR3 runs to 16 residues. From germline, CDR1 is MDHEN and CDR2 SYDVKM. The V gene lost 0 bases and the J gene lost 5 bases, with 17 bases spanning the gap. CDR3: CASSLWSGSARDEQYF. The CDR3 DNA sequence: TGTGCCAGCAGTTTATGGTCCGGGAGCGCCAGGGACGAGCAGTACTTC.

The chain couples TRBV5-1 to TRBJ2-7, with a possible D match to TRBD1 (6 bases). In germline, CDR1 is SGHRS, CDR2 YFSETQ. The CDR3 extends over 14 amino acids. The germline V and J ends were trimmed by 4 bases and 0 bases, with 11 bases remaining between them. DNA for the CDR3: TGCGCCAGCAGCCAGGACAGCAACTCCTACGAGCAGTACTTC. Translation: CASSQDSNSYEQYF.

The V and J genes are TRBV2 and TRBJ2-3, with unresolved D. Germline V CDR1 and CDR2: SNHLY, FYNNEI. CDR3 length: 15 amino acids. Trimming left V 2 bases short and J 0 bases short, with 9 bases between. CDR3 sequence: CASSELGQSTDTQYF. In nucleotides, the CDR3 is TGTGCCAGCAGTGAACTTGGGCAGAGCACAGATACGCAGTATTTT.

J is TRBJ1-6 and V is TRBV2; tentatively, D is TRBD1 (5 bases). V was trimmed by 6 bases and J by 7 bases, leaving 13 bases between them. This CDR3 is 14 amino acids long. CDR1 is SNHLY and CDR2 is FYNNEI in the germline V gene. The CDR3 nucleotides are TGTGCCAGCAGAGCGGGGACCCAGAATTCACCCCTCCACTTT. Translation gives CASRAGTQNSPLHF.